The clone carrying this T cell receptor beta chain has a handful of counts. Its target is unknown. Cells stained for CD3, CD4, CD8, CD45RA and CD27 were sorted into four subsets. These data originate in a study of naive and memory T cell subsets. Study-level findings and limits: Naive repertoires, especially CD8, held a few larger clonotypes, possibly memory cells re-expressing CD45RA.

Both TRBC1 and TRBC2 were covered by a beta constant-region primer of two equimolar oligonucleotides. Four rounds of PCR amplified the ligated cDNA using nested alpha and beta constant-region primers plus SP2. TCRdb re-derived calls from the UMI-ligation and nested PCR reads in MiXCR, one entry per CDR3 protein. The sample includes roughly 150,000 distinct CDR3 sequences, under 25% seen only once; the top ten take around 0.097%. The CDR3 is made up of 14 amino acids. Trimming took 1 base from V and 5 from J, leaving 9 bases between them. Germline CDR1 reads SGDLS; CDR2 reads YYNGEE. The sample was naive CD4+ T cells from blood. V and J are TRBV9 and TRBJ1-4; no clear D. The TCR originated in a human donor in good health. Here the CDR3 DNA reads TGTGCCAGCAGCGTAAATACAGTAAATGAAAAACTGTTTTTT. This translates into CASSVNTVNEKLFF.